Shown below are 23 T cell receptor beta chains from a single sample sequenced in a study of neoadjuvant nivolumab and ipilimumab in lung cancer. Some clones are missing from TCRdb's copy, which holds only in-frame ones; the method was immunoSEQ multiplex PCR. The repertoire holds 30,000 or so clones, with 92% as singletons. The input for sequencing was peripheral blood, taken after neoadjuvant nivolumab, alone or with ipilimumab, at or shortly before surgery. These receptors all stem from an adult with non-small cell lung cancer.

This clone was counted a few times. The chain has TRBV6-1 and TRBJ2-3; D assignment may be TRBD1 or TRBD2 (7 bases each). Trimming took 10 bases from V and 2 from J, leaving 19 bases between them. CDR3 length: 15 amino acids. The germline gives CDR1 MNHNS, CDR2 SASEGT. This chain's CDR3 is CATRRQGGTTDTQYF. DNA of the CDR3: TGTGCCACCCGACGGCAGGGGGGGACCACAGATACGCAGTATTTT.

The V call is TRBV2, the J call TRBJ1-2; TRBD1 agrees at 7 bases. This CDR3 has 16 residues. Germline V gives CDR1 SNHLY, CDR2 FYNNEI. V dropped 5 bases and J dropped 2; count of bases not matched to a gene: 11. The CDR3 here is CASSSLPWGQNYGYTF. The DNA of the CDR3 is TGTGCCAGCAGTTCCCTCCCATGGGGACAGAACTATGGCTACACCTTC.

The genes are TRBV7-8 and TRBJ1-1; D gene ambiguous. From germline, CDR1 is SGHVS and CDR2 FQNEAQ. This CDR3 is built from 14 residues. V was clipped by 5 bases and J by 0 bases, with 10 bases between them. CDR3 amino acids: CASSPGLLNTEAFF. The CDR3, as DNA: TGTGCCAGCAGCCCCGGACTGCTGAACACTGAAGCTTTCTTT.

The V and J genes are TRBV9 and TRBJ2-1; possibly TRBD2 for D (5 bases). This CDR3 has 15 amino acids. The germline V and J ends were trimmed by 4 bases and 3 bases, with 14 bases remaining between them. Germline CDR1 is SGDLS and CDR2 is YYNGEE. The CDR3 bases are TGTGCCAGCAGCCCCTTCCCAGCGGACTACAATGAGCAGTTCTTC. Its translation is CASSPFPADYNEQFF. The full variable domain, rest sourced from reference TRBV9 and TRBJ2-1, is DSGVTQTPKHLITATGQRVTLRCSPRSGDLSVYWYQQSLDQGLQFLIQYYNGEERAKGNILERFSAQQFPDLHSELNLSSLELGDSALYFCASSPFPADYNEQFFGPGTRLTVL.

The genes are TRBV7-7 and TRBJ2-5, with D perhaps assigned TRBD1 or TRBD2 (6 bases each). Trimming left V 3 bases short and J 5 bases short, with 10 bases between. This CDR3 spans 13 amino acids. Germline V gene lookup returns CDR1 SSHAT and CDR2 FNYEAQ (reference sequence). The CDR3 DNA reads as TGTGCCAGCAGCTTGGGGGCGGGGGAGACCCAGTACTTC. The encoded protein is CASSLGAGETQYF.

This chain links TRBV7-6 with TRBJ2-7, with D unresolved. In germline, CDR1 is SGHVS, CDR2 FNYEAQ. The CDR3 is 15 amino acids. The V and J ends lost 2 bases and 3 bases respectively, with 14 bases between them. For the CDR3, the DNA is TGTGCCAGCAGCTTAAGGCGCAGCCAGAACTACGAGCAGTACTTC. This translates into CASSLRRSQNYEQYF.

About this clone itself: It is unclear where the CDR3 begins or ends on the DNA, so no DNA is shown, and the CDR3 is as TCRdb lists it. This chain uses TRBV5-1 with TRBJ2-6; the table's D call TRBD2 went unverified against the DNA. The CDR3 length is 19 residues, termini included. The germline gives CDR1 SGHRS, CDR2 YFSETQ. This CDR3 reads CASSLDSLKTVPGANVLTF.

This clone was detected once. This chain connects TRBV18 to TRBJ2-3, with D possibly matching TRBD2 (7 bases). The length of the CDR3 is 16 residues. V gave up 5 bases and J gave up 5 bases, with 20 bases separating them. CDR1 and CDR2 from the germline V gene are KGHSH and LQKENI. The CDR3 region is CASSRTGAGDGDTQYF. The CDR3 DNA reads TGTGCCAGCTCAAGGACGGGGGCGGGAGACGGAGATACGCAGTATTTT. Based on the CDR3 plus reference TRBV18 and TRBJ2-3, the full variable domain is NAGVMQNPRHLVRRRGQEARLRCSPMKGHSHVYWYRQLPEEGLKFMVYLQKENIIDESGMPKERFSAEFPKEGPSILRIQQVVRGDSAAYFCASSRTGAGDGDTQYFGPGTRLTVL.

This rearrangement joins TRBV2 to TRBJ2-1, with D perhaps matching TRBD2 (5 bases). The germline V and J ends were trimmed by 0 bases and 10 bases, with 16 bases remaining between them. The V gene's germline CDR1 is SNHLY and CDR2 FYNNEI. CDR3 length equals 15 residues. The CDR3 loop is CASSEARLAGSEQFF. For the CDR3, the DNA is TGTGCCAGCAGTGAAGCGCGGCTAGCTGGCTCGGAGCAGTTCTTC.

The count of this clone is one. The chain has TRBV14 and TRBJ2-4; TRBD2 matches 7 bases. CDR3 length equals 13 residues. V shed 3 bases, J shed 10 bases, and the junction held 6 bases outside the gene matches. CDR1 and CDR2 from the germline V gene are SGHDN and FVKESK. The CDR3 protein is CASSQGGGRIQYF. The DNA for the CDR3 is TGTGCCAGCAGCCAGGGGGGAGGGAGGATTCAGTACTTC.

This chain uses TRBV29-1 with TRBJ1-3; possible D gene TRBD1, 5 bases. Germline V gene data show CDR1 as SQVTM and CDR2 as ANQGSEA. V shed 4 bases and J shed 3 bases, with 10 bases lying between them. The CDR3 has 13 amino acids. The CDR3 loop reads CSVGGVVGNTIYF. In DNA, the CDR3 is TGCAGCGTTGGGGGGGTGGTTGGAAACACCATATATTTT.

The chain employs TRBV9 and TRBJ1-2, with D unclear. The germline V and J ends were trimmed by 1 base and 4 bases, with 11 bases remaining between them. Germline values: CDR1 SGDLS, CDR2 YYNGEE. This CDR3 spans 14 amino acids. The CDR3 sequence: CASSVKEGIYGYTF. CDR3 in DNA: TGTGCCAGCAGCGTAAAAGAGGGAATCTATGGCTACACCTTC.

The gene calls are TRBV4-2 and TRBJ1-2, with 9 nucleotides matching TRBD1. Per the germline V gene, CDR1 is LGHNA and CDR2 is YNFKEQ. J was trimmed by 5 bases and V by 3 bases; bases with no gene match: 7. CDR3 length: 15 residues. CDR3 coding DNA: TGTGCCAGCAGCCACCCCGGACAGGGGAATTATGGCTACACCTTC. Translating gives CASSHPGQGNYGYTF.

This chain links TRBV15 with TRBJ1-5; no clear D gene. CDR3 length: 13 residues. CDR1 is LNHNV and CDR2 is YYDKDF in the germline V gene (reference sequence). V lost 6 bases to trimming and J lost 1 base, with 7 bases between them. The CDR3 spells CATRDRSNQPQHF. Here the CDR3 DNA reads TGTGCCACCAGGGACCGAAGCAATCAGCCCCAGCATTTT. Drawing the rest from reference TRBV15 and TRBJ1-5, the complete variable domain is DAMVIQNPRYQVTQFGKPVTLSCSQTLNHNVMYWYQQKSSQAPKLLFHYYDKDFNNEADTPDNFQSRRPNTSFCFLDIRSPGLGDTAMYLCATRDRSNQPQHFGDGTRLSIL.

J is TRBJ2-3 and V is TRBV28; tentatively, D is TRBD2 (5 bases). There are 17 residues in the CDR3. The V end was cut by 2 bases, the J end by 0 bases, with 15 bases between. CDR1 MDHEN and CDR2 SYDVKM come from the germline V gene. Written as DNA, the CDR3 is TGTGCCAGCAGTTTAGGATTCGGAGGTCAAAGCACAGATACGCAGTATTTT. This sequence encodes CASSLGFGGQSTDTQYF. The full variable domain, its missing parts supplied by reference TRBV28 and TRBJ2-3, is DVKVTQSSRYLVKRTGEKVFLECVQDMDHENMFWYRQDPGLGLRLIYFSYDVKMKEKGDIPEGYSVSREKKERFSLILESASTNQTSMYLCASSLGFGGQSTDTQYFGPGTRLTVL.

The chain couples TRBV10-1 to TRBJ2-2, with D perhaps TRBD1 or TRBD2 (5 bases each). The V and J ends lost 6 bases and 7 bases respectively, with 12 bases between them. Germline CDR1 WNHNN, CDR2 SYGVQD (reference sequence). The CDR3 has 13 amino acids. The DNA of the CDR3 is TGCGCCAGCAGCACGGGGACGGTCGGGGAGCTGTTTTTT. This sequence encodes CASSTGTVGELFF.

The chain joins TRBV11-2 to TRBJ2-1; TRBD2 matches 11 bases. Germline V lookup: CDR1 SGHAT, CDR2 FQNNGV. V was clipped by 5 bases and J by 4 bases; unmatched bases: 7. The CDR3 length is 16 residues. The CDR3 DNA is TGTGCCAGCAGCCTCCGACTAGCGGGAAGTTACAATGAGCAGTTCTTC. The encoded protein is CASSLRLAGSYNEQFF.

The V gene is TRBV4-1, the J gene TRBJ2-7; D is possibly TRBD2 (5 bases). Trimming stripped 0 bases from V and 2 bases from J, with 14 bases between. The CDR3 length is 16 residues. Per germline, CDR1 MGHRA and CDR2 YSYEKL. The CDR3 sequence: CASSQDFAGQAYEQYF. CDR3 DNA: TGCGCCAGCAGCCAAGATTTCGCGGGCCAAGCCTACGAGCAGTACTTC.

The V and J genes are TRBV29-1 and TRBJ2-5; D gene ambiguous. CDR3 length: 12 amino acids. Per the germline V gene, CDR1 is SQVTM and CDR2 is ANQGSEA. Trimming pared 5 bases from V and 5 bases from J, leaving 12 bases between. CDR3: CSVIYRTETQYF. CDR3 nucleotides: TGCAGCGTTATATACAGAACGGAGACCCAGTACTTC.

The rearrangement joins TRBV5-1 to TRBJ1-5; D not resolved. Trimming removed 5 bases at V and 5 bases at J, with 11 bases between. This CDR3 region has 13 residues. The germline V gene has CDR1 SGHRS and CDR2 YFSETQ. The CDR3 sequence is CASRTDNDQPQHF. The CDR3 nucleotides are TGCGCCAGCAGAACAGATAATGATCAGCCCCAGCATTTT.

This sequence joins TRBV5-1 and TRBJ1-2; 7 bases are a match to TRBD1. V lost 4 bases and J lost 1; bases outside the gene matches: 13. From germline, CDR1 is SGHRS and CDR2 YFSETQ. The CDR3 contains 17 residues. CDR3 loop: CASSLGGEQGDNYGYTF. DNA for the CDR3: TGCGCCAGCAGCCTTGGGGGGGAGCAGGGGGATAACTATGGCTACACCTTC.

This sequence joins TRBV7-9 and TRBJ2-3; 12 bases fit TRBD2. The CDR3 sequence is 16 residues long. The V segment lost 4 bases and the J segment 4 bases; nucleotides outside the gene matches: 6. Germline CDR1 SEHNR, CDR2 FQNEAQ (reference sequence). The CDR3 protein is CASSSLAGGTADTQYF. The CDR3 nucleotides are TGTGCCAGCAGCTCACTAGCGGGAGGCACCGCAGATACGCAGTATTTT.

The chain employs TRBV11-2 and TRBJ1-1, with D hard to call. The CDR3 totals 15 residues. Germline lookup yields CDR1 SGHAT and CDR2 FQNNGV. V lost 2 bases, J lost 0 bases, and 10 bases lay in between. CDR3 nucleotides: TGTGCCAGCAGCTTACCCAGTGACATGAACACTGAAGCTTTCTTT. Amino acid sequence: CASSLPSDMNTEAFF.